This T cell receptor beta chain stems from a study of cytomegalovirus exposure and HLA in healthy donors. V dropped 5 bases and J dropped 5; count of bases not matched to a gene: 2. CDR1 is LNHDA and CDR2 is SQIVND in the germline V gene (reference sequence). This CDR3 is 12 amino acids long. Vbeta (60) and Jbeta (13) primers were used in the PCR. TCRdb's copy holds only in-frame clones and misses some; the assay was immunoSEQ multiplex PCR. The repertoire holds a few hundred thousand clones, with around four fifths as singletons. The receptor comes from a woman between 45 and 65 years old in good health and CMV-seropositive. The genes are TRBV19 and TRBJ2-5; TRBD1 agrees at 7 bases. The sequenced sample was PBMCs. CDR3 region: CASSDRAETQYF. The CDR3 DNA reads TGTGCCAGTAGTGACAGGGCGGAGACCCAGTACTTC.